These 20 T cell receptor beta chains were sequenced from one sample in a study of blood T cell repertoires in COVID-19. Method: immunoSEQ multiplex PCR; TCRdb's copy keeps in-frame clones and lacks some. The sample lists roughly 55,000 clones; 60% to 85% were seen once. The sample taken for sequencing was peripheral blood. The source is a man aged 60 to 69 with acute or convalescent COVID-19.

This rearrangement joins TRBV29-1 to TRBJ2-1; perhaps TRBD2 as D (6 bases). This CDR3 is built from 15 residues. V lost 2 bases and J lost 9, with 20 bases in between. The germline V gene has CDR1 SQVTM and CDR2 ANQGSEA. The CDR3 protein is CSVEYGVGRRGEQFF. CDR3 DNA: TGCAGCGTTGAATACGGAGTTGGGCGGCGGGGTGAGCAGTTCTTC.

The chain uses TRBV24-1 and TRBJ2-2; TRBD1 aligns across 9 bases. The CDR3 totals 17 residues. Germline-derived CDR1 and CDR2 are KGHDR and SFDVKD. V shed 1 base and J 6 bases; nucleotides not matched to a gene: 8. DNA of the CDR3: TGTGCCACCAGTGATTTCCAGGGACAGGGTGAGGCCGGGGAGCTGTTTTTT. Translating it yields CATSDFQGQGEAGELFF.

The genes are TRBV2 and TRBJ2-7, with D tentatively TRBD1 (5 bases). Looked up from germline, CDR1 is SNHLY and CDR2 is FYNNEI. The CDR3 totals 13 residues. The V end lost 6 bases, the J end lost 0 bases, and 9 bases lay between the germline ends. CDR3 sequence: CASRQDGSYEQYF. CDR3 nucleotide sequence: TGTGCCAGCAGACAGGACGGCTCCTACGAGCAGTACTTC. The variable domain in full, completed from reference TRBV2 and TRBJ2-7, reads EPEVTQTPSHQVTQMGQEVILRCVPISNHLYFYWYRQILGQKVEFLVSFYNNEISEKSEIFDDQFSVERPDGSNFTLKIRSTKLEDSAMYFCASRQDGSYEQYFGPGTRLTVT.

This clone was seen more than once but under ten times. The chain is built from TRBV18 and TRBJ2-2; 10 bases are a match to TRBD1. The V segment lost 6 bases and the J segment 7 bases; nucleotides outside the gene matches: 5. This CDR3 contains 14 residues. Germline-derived CDR1 and CDR2 are KGHSH and LQKENI. The CDR3 nucleotides read TGTGCCAGCTCGCGACAGGGGGCTGGCGGGGAGCTGTTTTTT. Its protein product is CASSRQGAGGELFF. The whole variable domain, filled in from reference TRBV18 and TRBJ2-2, reads NAGVMQNPRHLVRRRGQEARLRCSPMKGHSHVYWYRQLPEEGLKFMVYLQKENIIDESGMPKERFSAEFPKEGPSILRIQQVVRGDSAAYFCASSRQGAGGELFFGEGSRLTVL.

This sequence joins TRBV24-1 and TRBJ1-5, with D possibly matching TRBD1 (6 bases). This CDR3 contains 13 residues. Germline V gene data show CDR1 as KGHDR and CDR2 as SFDVKD. Trimming shortened V by 10 bases and J by 9 bases, and 18 bases separated the two germline ends. CDR3 nucleotides: TGTGCCACTCAGGCCCCGGGGGGCGGGCCCCAGCATTTT. Residues: CATQAPGGGPQHF.

The rearrangement joins TRBV6-5 to TRBJ2-7, with 12 positions matching TRBD2. Trimming took 7 bases from V and 5 from J; bases not matched to a gene: 9. This CDR3 has 15 amino acids. The germline gives CDR1 MNHEY, CDR2 SVGAGI. The chain's CDR3 is CASKRLAGVGDEQYF. For the CDR3, the DNA is TGTGCCAGCAAACGACTAGCGGGGGTCGGGGACGAGCAGTACTTC.

This clone has more than one count but fewer than ten. The J gene is TRBJ1-1, the V gene TRBV5-1, with 8 bases that match TRBD1. The trim removed 5 bases at V and 6 bases at J, leaving 15 bases unmatched. The CDR3 is 16 residues long. Germline assignment: CDR1 SGHRS and CDR2 YFSETQ. DNA of the CDR3: TGCGCCAGCAGTACAAGCGACAGGGGACCCTCTGCTGAAGCTTTCTTT. Translation: CASSTSDRGPSAEAFF.

The J gene is TRBJ1-2, the V gene TRBV7-2; perhaps TRBD1 as D (5 bases). Looked up from germline, CDR1 is SGHTA and CDR2 is FQGNSA. V was shortened by 4 bases and J by 8 bases, with 20 bases between the two germline ends. There are 15 residues in the CDR3. The CDR3 here is CASSYRDSGPGGYTF. The DNA of the CDR3 is TGTGCCAGCAGCTACCGGGACTCCGGTCCTGGGGGCTACACCTTC.

The CDR3 loop is CASSSPEGRGRGEQFF. The DNA of the CDR3 is TGTGCCAGCAGCTCCCCGGAGGGACGGGGTAGGGGTGAGCAGTTCTTC. The V call is TRBV11-3, the J call TRBJ2-1; possible D gene TRBD2, 6 bases. The CDR3 loop spans 16 amino acids. The V gene's germline CDR1 is SGHNT and CDR2 YENEEA. The V end was cut by 4 bases, the J end by 9 bases, with 22 bases between.

J is TRBJ1-4 and V is TRBV27; 8 nucleotides align to TRBD1. Per the germline V gene, CDR1 is MNHEY and CDR2 is SMNVEV (reference sequence). Trimming took 6 bases from V and 8 from J; bases not matched to a gene: 8. The CDR3 has 14 residues. CDR3: CASRAAGGGEKLFF. Here the CDR3 DNA reads TGTGCCAGCAGGGCCGCAGGGGGCGGCGAAAAACTGTTTTTT.

The chain uses TRBV11-2 and TRBJ1-6; no firm D call. Trimming pared 3 bases from V and 3 bases from J, leaving 6 bases between. There are 14 residues in the CDR3. Germline CDR1 SGHAT, CDR2 FQNNGV. DNA for the CDR3: TGTGCCAGCAGCTTTCCAGGCTATAATTCACCCCTCCACTTT. It is translated as CASSFPGYNSPLHF.

The CDR3 region is CASSPPGMYGYTF. The CDR3, as DNA: TGCGCCAGCAGCCCCCCGGGGATGTACGGCTACACCTTC. This chain connects TRBV5-1 to TRBJ1-2; D gene unclear. This CDR3 spans 13 amino acids. V lost 4 bases to trimming and J lost 8 bases, with 15 bases between them. In germline, CDR1 is SGHRS, CDR2 YFSETQ.

This clone was recorded a few times. This rearrangement joins TRBV7-2 to TRBJ2-1, with a weak D call TRBD2 (6 bases). Between the trimmed V and J ends, which lost 7 bases and 8 bases, there was a span of 15 bases. Germline loops: CDR1 SGHTA, CDR2 FQGNSA. The CDR3 runs to 13 residues. CDR3 coding DNA: TGTGCCAGCACGGGAGCGAAAGGGTATGAGCAGTTCTTC. Translated, it gives CASTGAKGYEQFF.

With regard to this clone: A read error may be the cause here, since a much bigger clone is one base away. V and J are TRBV27 and TRBJ1-2; TRBD1 is a possible D gene (6 bases). The CDR3 is 13 residues long. Germline CDR1 reads MNHEY; CDR2 reads SMNVEV (reference sequence). Trimming cost V 2 bases and J 2 bases, with 6 bases left between them. The CDR3 DNA follows: TGTGCCAGCAGTTTAACAGGGAACTATGGCTACACCTTC. Translation gives CASSLTGNYGYTF.

The J gene is TRBJ1-2, the V gene TRBV4-1, with a tentative D call TRBD1 (6 bases). V lost 1 base and J lost 4, with 16 bases in between. Germline V gene data show CDR1 as MGHRA and CDR2 as YSYEKL. The CDR3 is 16 residues long. Written as DNA, the CDR3 is TGCGCCAGCAGCCAAGGTCGATCGGGACAAAGCTATGGCTACACCTTC. It yields the protein CASSQGRSGQSYGYTF.

This clone was found once. The chain is built from TRBV19 and TRBJ1-2; no reliable D call. V lost 9 bases and J 4 bases, leaving 21 bases between the germline ends. The CDR3 runs to 15 residues. Germline CDR1 LNHDA, CDR2 SQIVND (reference sequence). The CDR3 DNA reads as TGTGCCAGCTTGCCCTCTAGTGGGTACTTCTATGGCTACACCTTC. Protein sequence: CASLPSSGYFYGYTF.

The chain links TRBV5-1 to TRBJ1-2, with 9 positions matching TRBD1. The V gene's germline CDR1 is SGHRS and CDR2 YFSETQ. This CDR3 has 13 amino acids. The trim removed 4 bases at V and 8 bases at J, leaving 6 bases unmatched. Written as DNA, the CDR3 is TGCGCCAGCAGCGACGGACAGGGGCTGGGCTACACCTTC. Its translation is CASSDGQGLGYTF.

The chain couples TRBV7-2 to TRBJ1-1, with D perhaps matching TRBD1 (5 bases). CDR3 length: 15 amino acids. With 5 bases removed from V and 1 base from J, the gap between germline ends came to 14 bases. CDR1 is SGHTA and CDR2 is FQGNSA in the germline V gene. CDR3 region: CASSPYGGGNTEAFF. The CDR3 DNA follows: TGTGCCAGCAGCCCCTATGGGGGGGGGAACACTGAAGCTTTCTTT.

This chain links TRBV7-2 with TRBJ2-7, with TRBD1 as a possible D gene (7 bases). The V end was cut by 2 bases, the J end by 7 bases, with 18 bases between. Looked up from germline, CDR1 is SGHTA and CDR2 is FQGNSA. This CDR3 comprises 15 residues. The CDR3: CASSLQGDRGGEQYF. The CDR3 nucleotides are TGTGCCAGCAGCTTACAGGGGGACCGCGGAGGGGAGCAGTACTTC.

The chain employs TRBV7-8 and TRBJ2-5; 8 nucleotides line up with TRBD1. CDR1 is SGHVS and CDR2 is FQNEAQ in the germline V gene. The junction had 7 bases not matched to a gene; V was cut back by 5 bases and J by 5 bases. The CDR3 has 14 amino acids. The CDR3 loop reads CASSRQGYDETQYF. The CDR3, as DNA: TGTGCCAGCAGCCGACAGGGGTATGATGAGACCCAGTACTTC.